This TCR beta chain originates from a study of cytomegalovirus exposure and HLA in healthy donors (dated by TCRdb to the late 2010s). Context from the whole study: An earlier analysis of roughly 570 of the donors reported approximately 260 Gb of sequence data and roughly 120 million unique TCR beta sequences obtained from approximately 180 million T cells. The number of typed donors differed by locus: about 629-640 for A, B, C, DRB1 and DQB1; 500 to 550 for DQA1; around 580 for DPA1; and roughly 470 for DPB1. In a later genetic analysis, genome-wide SNP genotypes for about three fifths of the roughly 670 donors were used, and that subset was treated as a discovery cohort. A later analysis re-analyzed previously published TCR beta repertoires from 660 or so donors and added high-resolution HLA genotyping to study TCR occurrence patterns. HLA typing covered class I and class II loci at four-digit resolution. Four to six DR-DQ haplotypes were handled as single units for association and clustering, since linkage in the cohort was strong. Alongside the repertoire data, information on donor age, sex, ethnicity and CMV serostatus was compiled. Among roughly 370 genotyped donors of the cohort, an average of 235,054 unique TCR beta nucleotide sequences were sequenced per donor, around 20% of them non-productive. Among the roughly 370 genotyped donors, approximately 77% belonged to the genetic ancestry cluster associated with self-reported Caucasian donors. Approximately 310 gigabases of sequencing data and 70 million to 95 million unique TCR sequences made up an early release that covered several hundred HLA-typed donors. To predict cytomegalovirus infection status, the study brought together high-throughput TCR immunosequencing, statistical association of individual TCRs with disease status, and machine learning. In the later analysis, no new phenotypic data were used to find candidate immune exposures; instead, reliance was placed on TCR beta sequences and their occurrence across donors. The study was designed to test whether signatures of past pathogen exposure could be identified by cataloging public T cell receptors. In addition to the first cohort of 500 to 850 subjects, a separate validation cohort of 130 or so different subjects was used. The study used immunosequencing to profile the T cell repertoires of under 700 subjects and linked those repertoires to cytomegalovirus serostatus. All discovery cohort repertoires had been generated on a single sequencing platform. In an earlier analysis of about 590 of the donors, high-throughput TCR beta sequencing was used to judge whether each TCR beta V gene segment behaved as functional or pseudogenic. The study at large found these results: In a later genetic analysis, fewer N-insertions in productive TCRs were reported among donors in an Asian-associated ancestry cluster than the roughly 710-donor mean. In both the original and validation cohorts, the classifier was reported to diagnose cytomegalovirus status with high specificity and sensitivity. A later analysis reported that several top co-occurrence clusters appeared linked to parvovirus B19, influenza, CMV and Epstein-Barr virus. Because counts were too low, roughly 16 rarely observed V segments, including chromosome 9 orphons, were excluded from the earlier analysis of around 590 of the donors. A further reported finding was that TCR beta sequences accurately predicted the HLA-A and HLA-B alleles for most subjects in the first cohort. Linkage disequilibrium might explain the correlated functional status among segregating V segments, but an unknown experimental factor could not be ruled out. When HLA alleles, especially DR and DQ, strongly co-occurred, attributing TCR associations to individual alleles was difficult. In this cohort, only TCR beta chains were sequenced, and detectable features were limited by the absence of alpha or paired-chain data. A later analysis found that HLA-associated TCR beta chains were more clonally expanded and had lower generation probabilities than equally common non-associated chains. The study gave a list of 150 to 200 TCR beta chains associated with cytomegalovirus. The presence/absence analyses assumed that sequencing depth was roughly uniform across donors, and that assumption may not be true. In vitro tests confirmed that a few of the cytomegalovirus-associated TCR beta chains recognize cytomegalovirus antigens. In a later analysis, most CMV-associated TCR beta chains were found to appear HLA-restricted, with HLA associations seemingly driven largely by CMV exposure. At a false discovery rate of 0.05, a later analysis linked 16,951 TCR beta sequences to specific HLA alleles. HLA typing was unavailable for some donors at each locus, so association tests used only the typed subset. The sequencing pipeline was judged likely to have produced a cluster of highly shared sequence variants as a technical artifact. It was suggested by the authors that the approach could potentially be generalized to other disease states and immunological phenotypes. Some IMGT-functional V segments, including TRBV6-2 and TRBV6-3, could not be distinguished by the 87-base-pair reads and were therefore excluded. Across donors, most TCR sequences were observed very rarely, whereas some public TCRs were present in many individuals. For the cohort, immune exposure information was limited to CMV serostatus. An association between a missense DCLRE1C variant and V-gene and J-gene trimming of TCR beta chains was found in a later genetic analysis and replicated in an independent cohort. An earlier analysis of approximately 530 of the donors showed that most TCR beta V segments appeared in productive rearrangements either about 87% or about 30% of the time, which broadly matched IMGT annotations. In a later analysis, the rate of TCR association differed among HLA loci, with DRB1 alleles having the most associated TCRs and HLA-C alleles having the fewest.

The library was built by means of the immunoSEQ multiplex PCR assay. For the multiplex PCR, a mixture combining 60 forward primers for TCR Vbeta segments and 13 reverse primers for TCR Jbeta segments was used. The CDR3 region of rearranged TCR beta genes was amplified from genomic DNA with a multiplex PCR assay. On the Illumina HiSeq System, the amplified TCR beta libraries were sequenced as 87-base-pair reads. The authors' pipeline ran thus. A later analysis tallied tens of millions of unique TCR beta chains across the 666 repertoires, and some 10 million of those chains were shared by two or more donors. A nearest-neighbor algorithm error-corrected the raw reads and collapsed the reads into unique sequences, merging closely related sequences to remove PCR and sequencing errors. V, D and J gene segments were assigned by aligning CDR3 sequences to IMGT reference sequences. For a sequence to be retained, a match of at least six nucleotides to both a V gene segment and a J gene segment was required. Rearrangements were classified as productive when the CDR3 lacked stop codons and remained in frame with V and J, and all other rearrangements were classified as non-productive. CDR3 was defined by IMGT convention, running from the second conserved V-encoded cysteine to the conserved J-encoded phenylalanine. Sequences without an unambiguous match to a single V gene segment were excluded from the earlier analysis of several hundred of the donors. In an earlier analysis of approximately 560 of the donors, a V segment was called functional when productive rearrangements were above 56.7%, and segregating when the standard deviation between donors exceeded 5%. A statistical classification framework was built to diagnose cytomegalovirus status from the catalog of TCR beta chain sequences. In a later analysis, TCR nucleotide sequences were compared against IMGT/GENE-DB human TR gene sequences so that V and J genes could be assigned. In a later analysis, CDR3 sequences and most-parsimonious VDJ recombination scenarios were assigned using the TCRdist pipeline. In a later analysis, each TCR beta chain was defined by its CDR3 amino acid sequence together with its V-gene family, and reads without a unique V-gene family were excluded. A later analysis removed 600 or so highly shared, low-generation-probability nucleotide sequences to deal with suspected cross-contamination and a sequencing artifact. In a later analysis, a clonal expansion index for each public chain was calculated from normalized within-repertoire ranks of inferred template counts. Generation probabilities in a later analysis came from a VDJ recombination model fitted to out-of-frame rearrangements, and those results were checked against IGoR. In a later analysis, TCR-TCR, TCR-HLA and TCR-CMV co-occurrence was scored with hypergeometric tests, and a repertoire-size bias correction was applied to TCR pairs. In a later analysis, false discovery rates were estimated by permuting HLA or CMV assignments 20 times. A later analysis grouped co-occurring TCRs with DBSCAN, adding TCRdist sequence similarity when clustering within HLA-allele-positive subsets. Co-occurrence clustering excluded repertoires with fewer than 30,000 or more than 120,000 public chains, plus five with anomalous nucleotide sharing. TCRdb retrieved this table from immuneACCESS and kept in-frame rearrangements only. Not all clones are present; in checked studies, unresolved V genes account for under half, and no reason is known for the remainder. V, J and clone size derive from that table, while D and trimming were established from the DNA sequence. This sample's table has entries for some 39,000 clones. Of the sample, over 3.5% falls within the top ten clones.

For this clone: Its antigen is not yet known.

V loses 8 bases of germline sequence and J loses 6 bases, and the interval between the two ends is 10 bases. Reading the germline V gene (reference sequence) gives CDR1 SEHNR and CDR2 FQNEAQ. From cysteine to phenylalanine, the CDR3 is 11 amino acids long. The sequence is cut down to CDR3 DNA, 33 bases in frame from base 1. The cohort was made up of under 800 healthy bone marrow donors. At the time of sampling, every cohort member was nominally healthy, though immune exposures that went unrecorded were likely present. The donor was CMV seronegative and was included in the group of 352 seronegative cohort members. Each donor provided a peripheral blood sample, and peripheral blood mononuclear cells were used for TCR beta sequencing. The Qiagen DNeasy Blood Extraction Kit was used to extract genomic DNA from the blood cell samples.

The sequence was collected from a male donor in good health and CMV-seronegative. The receptor chain draws on TRBV7-9 and TRBJ1-1; TRBD1 is a weak D gene call, 6 bases matching. Sample: PBMCs. The DNA reads TGTGCCAGCTGGGGGACACCTGAAGCTTTCTTT. It codes for CASWGTPEAFF. With all but the CDR3 taken from the reference TRBV7-9 and TRBJ1-1 genes, the full variable domain is: DTGVSQNPRHKITKRGQNVTFRCDPISEHNRLYWYRQTLGQGPEFLTYFQNEAQLEKSRLLSDRFSAERPKGSFSTLEIQRTEQGDSAMYLCASWGTPEAFFGQGTRLTVV.